The rows below give T cell receptor beta chains drawn from one sample of a study of PD-1 blockade in classical Hodgkin lymphoma. Libraries were prepared by immunoSEQ multiplex PCR; TCRdb keeps only in-frame clonotypes and omits some of them. The table has 20,000 to 25,000 clones, 81% seen once; the top ten hold roughly a fifth. This sample comprised peripheral blood mononuclear cells (PBMCs), obtained before the second cycle of nivolumab. The receptors were sampled from a human donor with classical Hodgkin lymphoma. Each CDR3 is given with its conserved first and last residue. A D gene is named only where the DNA matches it firmly. Clone sizes are given selectively: once, few, many, or a class where the clone is expanded.

d_call j_call clone_size v_call cdr3_aa cdr3_nt
NA TRBJ2-7 NA TRBV5-1 CASSLAGTYEQYF TGCGCCAGCAGCTTGGCAGGGACCTACGAGCAGTACTTC
NA TRBJ2-7 NA TRBV4-1 CASSLPRSGESYEQYF TGCGCCAGCAGCCTCCCCAGGAGCGGAGAGTCCTACGAGCAGTACTTC
NA TRBJ1-4 NA TRBV7-2 CASSLNPGREKLFF TGTGCCAGCAGCTTGAACCCGGGACGTGAAAAACTGTTTTTT
NA TRBJ1-4 NA TRBV5-1 CASSLGSINEKLFF TGCGCCAGCAGCTTGGGTTCTATTAATGAAAAACTGTTTTTT
NA TRBJ1-2 NA TRBV5-6 CASNLSGRHFYGYTF TGTGCCAGCAATCTCAGCGGCAGACACTTCTATGGCTACACCTTC
NA TRBJ1-2 NA TRBV28 CASTTGSGYTF TGTGCCAGCACTACAGGGAGCGGCTACACCTTC
TRBD2 TRBJ2-7 NA TRBV6-1 CASSDREGLAGRSSYEQYF TGTGCCAGCAGTGACAGGGAAGGACTAGCGGGGAGGAGCTCCTACGAGCAGTACTTC
NA TRBJ1-4 NA TRBV7-9 CASSRTNEKLFF TGTGCCAGCAGCCGGACTAATGAAAAACTGTTTTTT
TRBD1 TRBJ2-1 NA TRBV9 CASSVTGSSYNEQFF TGTGCCAGCAGCGTGACAGGGAGCTCCTACAATGAGCAGTTCTTC
NA TRBJ1-1 NA TRBV9 CASSDADGMNTEAFF TGTGCCAGCAGCGACGCTGATGGTATGAACACTGAAGCTTTCTTT
TRBD1 TRBJ2-2 NA TRBV28 CASSTRTGGTGELFF TGTGCCAGCAGTACCAGGACAGGGGGTACCGGGGAGCTGTTTTTT
NA TRBJ2-2 once TRBV4-1 CASSQVSVLYTGELFF TGCGCCAGCAGCCAAGTGTCAGTCCTATACACCGGGGAGCTGTTTTTT
NA TRBJ2-7 NA TRBV30 CAWRGVFRYEQYF TGTGCCTGGCGCGGTGTTTTTCGCTACGAGCAGTACTTC
TRBD2 TRBJ2-1 NA TRBV5-6 CASSSAERGGLNEQFF TGTGCCAGCAGCTCGGCTGAGCGGGGGGGCTTGAATGAGCAGTTCTTC
NA TRBJ1-5 NA TRBV2 CASSGGGGGQPQHF TGTGCCAGCAGTGGTGGAGGGGGAGGCCAGCCCCAGCATTTT
TRBD1 TRBJ1-1 NA TRBV7-9 CASSLQGATAEAFF TGTGCCAGCAGCTTACAGGGGGCGACCGCTGAAGCTTTCTTT
NA TRBJ2-5 NA TRBV28 CASSSIGGGQETQYF TGTGCCAGCAGTTCAATCGGGGGCGGCCAAGAGACCCAGTACTTC
NA TRBJ2-5 NA TRBV19 CASSQGQIQETQYF TGTGCCAGTAGTCAGGGGCAAATTCAAGAGACCCAGTACTTC
TRBD1 TRBJ2-5 NA TRBV18 CASSPGDRQETQYF TGTGCCAGCTCACCAGGGGACAGACAAGAGACCCAGTACTTC
TRBD1 TRBJ1-2 NA TRBV7-9 CASSLVDRVSGYTF TGTGCCAGCAGCTTAGTCGACAGGGTTAGCGGCTACACCTTC
NA TRBJ2-3 NA TRBV14 CASSQVVAADTQYF TGTGCCAGCAGCCAAGTGGTTGCCGCAGATACGCAGTATTTT
TRBD2 TRBJ2-2 NA TRBV7-9 CASRMSSGGDTGELFF TGTGCCAGCCGCATGTCTAGCGGGGGAGACACCGGGGAGCTGTTTTTT
NA TRBJ2-7 NA TRBV7-9 CASSLSGFEQYF TGTGCCAGCAGCCTCTCGGGCTTCGAGCAGTACTTC
TRBD2 TRBJ2-7 NA TRBV5-1 CASSTGTSGRRGSYEQYF TGCGCCAGCAGCACCGGGACTAGCGGGAGGAGGGGCTCCTACGAGCAGTACTTC
NA TRBJ1-5 NA TRBV7-4 CASSSKIDQPQHF TGTGCCAGCAGTTCGAAAATAGATCAGCCCCAGCATTTT
NA TRBJ2-7 NA TRBV28 CASRTGFYEQYF TGTGCCAGCAGGACAGGTTTCTACGAGCAGTACTTC
TRBD1 TRBJ1-5 NA TRBV10-3 CALLRDRGDQPQHF TGTGCCCTCCTCCGGGACAGGGGAGATCAGCCCCAGCATTTT
TRBD1 TRBJ1-2 NA TRBV27 CASSQLGQLTGYTF TGTGCCAGCAGTCAATTGGGACAGTTAACTGGCTACACCTTC
NA TRBJ2-1 NA TRBV5-1 CASSLAGGEQFF TGCGCCAGCAGCTTGGCCGGGGGTGAGCAGTTCTTC
NA TRBJ2-1 NA TRBV5-8 CASSLGDATYNEQFF TGTGCCAGCAGCTTGGGGGATGCTACCTACAATGAGCAGTTCTTC
NA TRBJ2-5 NA TRBV6-6 CASSSLSGTQYF TGTGCCAGCAGTTCTCTATCGGGGACCCAGTACTTC
NA TRBJ2-1 NA TRBV27 CASSPWDGDNEQFF TGTGCCAGCAGTCCCTGGGACGGAGACAATGAGCAGTTCTTC
NA TRBJ2-7 NA TRBV7-6 CASSPRGVGEQYF TGTGCCAGCAGCCCTAGGGGGGTAGGCGAGCAGTACTTC
NA TRBJ2-3 NA TRBV4-2 CASSQERTRKGDTQYF TGTGCCAGCAGCCAAGAAAGGACCCGAAAGGGGGATACGCAGTATTTT
NA TRBJ2-7 few TRBV28 CASSPYGETYEQYF TGTGCCAGCAGTCCCTATGGGGAGACCTACGAGCAGTACTTC
NA TRBJ1-3 NA TRBV28 CASSLGSLRSGNTIYF TGTGCCAGCAGTTTAGGCAGCCTCCGCTCTGGAAACACCATATATTTT
TRBD2 TRBJ2-1 NA TRBV4-1 CASSRLTSGVTEQFF TGCGCCAGCAGCCGCCTGACTAGCGGGGTAACTGAGCAGTTCTTC
NA TRBJ1-2 NA TRBV30 CAFGGNGYTF TGTGCCTTCGGGGGGAATGGCTACACCTTC
NA TRBJ1-4 NA TRBV5-8 CASSLGTAGEKLFF TGTGCCAGCAGCCTCGGGACGGCTGGAGAAAAACTGTTTTTT
TRBD2 TRBJ2-7 NA TRBV9 CASSFGLAGGISYEQYF TGTGCCAGCAGCTTCGGACTAGCGGGAGGTATCTCCTACGAGCAGTACTTC
TRBD1 TRBJ1-4 once TRBV28 CASSYVGGSANEKLFF TGTGCCAGCAGTTATGTAGGGGGCTCGGCTAATGAAAAACTGTTTTTT
TRBD1 TRBJ1-2 NA TRBV19 CASSSQTGGADGYTF TGTGCCAGTAGTAGCCAGACAGGGGGCGCAGATGGCTACACCTTC
NA TRBJ2-1 NA TRBV5-1 CASSLDDSGSTYNEQFF TGCGCCAGCAGCTTGGATGACAGCGGGTCCACCTACAATGAGCAGTTCTTC
NA TRBJ1-5 NA TRBV28 CASSYDSNQPQHF TGTGCCAGCAGTTATGATAGCAATCAGCCCCAGCATTTT
NA TRBJ2-1 NA TRBV2 CASRGTSGLLDEQFF TGTGCCAGCAGGGGGACATCGGGTCTTCTCGATGAGCAGTTCTTC
NA TRBJ1-1 NA TRBV19 CASSSNYRVSASGGAFF TGTGCCAGTAGTTCAAACTATAGGGTCTCGGCTTCAGGCGGAGCTTTCTTT
NA TRBJ1-1 NA TRBV21-1 CASSKIGHPFRTGAMKNTEAFF TGTGCCAGCAGCAAAATTGGGCACCCCTTTCGGACAGGGGCTATGAAGAACACTGAAGCTTTCTTT
TRBD2 TRBJ2-3 NA TRBV29-1 CSVALQWTSTRDTQYF TGCAGCGTTGCGTTGCAGTGGACTAGCACAAGAGATACGCAGTATTTT
TRBD1 TRBJ2-4 NA TRBV6-5 CASSTGTGNIQYF TGTGCCAGCAGTACCGGGACAGGAAACATTCAGTACTTC
NA TRBJ2-1 NA TRBV12-2 CASRLTSGGEGSYNEQFF TGTGCAAGTCGCCTGACTAGCGGGGGGGAGGGCTCCTACAATGAGCAGTTCTTC